Shown below are 32 T cell receptor beta chains from a single sample sequenced in a study of lymphopenia after photon versus proton radiotherapy. The protocol was immunoSEQ multiplex PCR, while the TCRdb copy is restricted to in-frame clones and leaves out a portion. The sample contains 30,000 to 45,000 clones, 80% to 95% of which appear only once. Specimen: peripheral blood, collected from a patient treated with photon-based radiotherapy. Receptor source: a man aged 55 to 70 with cholangiocarcinoma.

V is TRBV5-4 and J is TRBJ1-3, with 7 bases matching TRBD1. This CDR3 has 15 residues. With V trimmed by 4 bases and J by 5 bases, 9 bases remained unmatched. The germline V gene has CDR1 SGHNT and CDR2 YYREEE (reference sequence). The CDR3, as DNA: TGTGCCAGCAGCCGCTACGGGACAGAACGAAACACCATATATTTT. Amino acids: CASSRYGTERNTIYF. The full variable domain, in which reference TRBV5-4 and TRBJ1-3 provide the parts outside the CDR3, is ETGVTQSPTHLIKTRGQQVTLRCSSQSGHNTVSWYQQALGQGPQFIFQYYREEENGRGNFPPRFSGLQFPNYSSELNVNALELDDSALYLCASSRYGTERNTIYFGEGSWLTVV.

This clone is a singleton in its sample. V and J are TRBV7-2 and TRBJ2-5, with 7 bases aligning to TRBD2. The CDR3 spans 15 residues. The J segment lost 5 bases and the V segment lost 5 bases, leaving 11 bases of the junction unmatched. Germline V gene data show CDR1 as SGHTA and CDR2 as FQGNSA. The DNA for the CDR3 is TGTGCCAGCAGCCCCCGGGGGACTACTGAGGAGACCCAGTACTTC. As protein: CASSPRGTTEETQYF. Full variable domain (rest looked up from reference TRBV7-2 and TRBJ2-5): GAGVSQSPSNKVTEKGKDVELRCDPISGHTALYWYRQSLGQGLEFLIYFQGNSAPDKSGLPSDRFSAERTGGSVSTLTIQRTQQEDSAVYLCASSPRGTTEETQYFGPGTRLLVL.

The chain employs TRBV11-3 and TRBJ1-1; 7 bases are shared with TRBD1. V trimming: 1 base; J trimming: 2 bases; junction bases outside the gene matches: 10. Germline V lookup: CDR1 SGHNT, CDR2 YENEEA. CDR3 size: 17 residues. CDR3 bases: TGTGCCAGCAGCTTAGGGCAGGGGGACCTATTAAACACTGAAGCTTTCTTT. Translated, it gives CASSLGQGDLLNTEAFF. The whole variable domain, filled in from reference TRBV11-3 and TRBJ1-1, reads EAGVVQSPRYKIIEKKQPVAFWCNPISGHNTLYWYLQNLGQGPELLIRYENEEAVDDSQLPKDRFSAERLKGVDSTLKIQPAELGDSAVYLCASSLGQGDLLNTEAFFGQGTRLTVV.

A note on this clone: Compared with germline, one end of the junction differs, possibly owing to a read error. The rearrangement uses TRBV29-1 and TRBJ2-7; 9 nucleotides match TRBD2. Germline V gene lookup returns CDR1 SQVTM and CDR2 ANQGSEA. This CDR3 region has 15 residues. CDR3 protein: CSVQEASGTSYEQYF. CDR3 nucleotide sequence: TGCAGCGTTCAAGAGGCTAGCGGGACCTCCTACGAGCAGTACTTC.

The J gene is TRBJ1-3, the V gene TRBV4-2, with D possibly matching TRBD1 (5 bases). This CDR3 has 17 residues. V lost 1 base and J 0 bases, leaving 13 bases between the germline ends. The germline CDR1 and CDR2 sequences are LGHNA and YNFKEQ. Written as DNA, the CDR3 is TGTGCCAGCAGCCAAGTGGGAGACAGATACTCTGGAAACACCATATATTTT. Encoded protein: CASSQVGDRYSGNTIYF.

The J gene is TRBJ2-3, the V gene TRBV10-3; D assignment may be TRBD1 or TRBD2 (6 bases each). The CDR3 covers 15 residues. Germline lookup yields CDR1 ENHRY and CDR2 SYGVKD. Trimming took off 6 bases at V and 3 bases at J, with 16 bases between the two ends. The CDR3 DNA follows: TGTGCCATCAGCCCGGGGGCGGGCCTGACAGATACGCAGTATTTT. Protein: CAISPGAGLTDTQYF.

This rearrangement joins TRBV9 to TRBJ1-6; D is unresolved. CDR3 size: 15 residues. The germline V gene encodes CDR1 SGDLS and CDR2 YYNGEE. The V gene lost 4 bases and the J gene lost 1 base, with 9 bases spanning the gap. This chain's CDR3 is CASSSPGSYNSPLHF. CDR3 coding DNA: TGTGCCAGCAGCTCTCCGGGATCCTATAATTCACCCCTCCACTTT. The full variable domain, completed using reference TRBV9 and TRBJ1-6, is DSGVTQTPKHLITATGQRVTLRCSPRSGDLSVYWYQQSLDQGLQFLIQYYNGEERAKGNILERFSAQQFPDLHSELNLSSLELGDSALYFCASSSPGSYNSPLHFGNGTRLTVT.

The chain joins TRBV5-6 to TRBJ1-1; tentative D call: TRBD1 (5 bases). V shed 5 bases and J shed 1 base, with 12 bases lying between them. Looked up from germline, CDR1 is SGHDT and CDR2 is YYEEEE. This CDR3 region has 14 residues. The CDR3 DNA is TGTGCCAGCAGGGCGAGGGGTTGGAACACTGAAGCTTTCTTT. This sequence encodes CASRARGWNTEAFF.

The sample holds a few counts of this clone. The chain employs TRBV21-1 and TRBJ1-2; the table gives TRBD1 as D, unverified against the DNA. TRBV21-1 is recorded as a pseudogene. The CDR3 sequence is 16 residues long. CDR3 loop: CASSKGTTGNHYGYTF. The CDR3 region has the DNA TGTGCCAGCAGCAAAGGCACAACAGGGAATCACTATGGCTACACCTTC.

This chain uses TRBV4-1 with TRBJ2-1; D might be TRBD1 (6 bases). The length of the CDR3 is 12 residues. Germline CDR1 reads MGHRA; CDR2 reads YSYEKL. Trimming stripped 0 bases from V and 12 bases from J, with 9 bases between. The CDR3 bases are TGCGCCAGCAGCCAAGAAACAGGGTGGCAGTTCTTC. Its protein product is CASSQETGWQFF.

This clone was observed a handful of times. V gene TRBV6-6 combines with J gene TRBJ1-2; no definite D call. The CDR3 consists of 13 residues. Germline V gives CDR1 MNHNY, CDR2 SVGAGI (reference sequence). V was trimmed by 2 bases and J by 6 bases, leaving 10 bases between them. The CDR3 loop is CASSYEVLDGYTF. In nucleotides, the CDR3 is TGTGCCAGCAGTTACGAGGTCCTCGATGGCTACACCTTC.

Here the CDR3 DNA reads TGTGCCAGCAGCTTCGAGTACACCGGGGAGCTGTTTTTT. Amino acids: CASSFEYTGELFF. The gene calls are TRBV5-8 and TRBJ2-2, with D hard to call. The CDR3 sequence is 13 residues long. Germline-derived CDR1 and CDR2 are SGHTS and YDEGEE. Trimming left V 2 bases short and J 3 bases short, with 5 bases between.

In this sample, this clone turned up once. The chain uses TRBV4-2 and TRBJ2-7; 12 bases are a match to TRBD2. CDR3 length: 18 residues. Germline values: CDR1 LGHNA, CDR2 YNFKEQ. Trimming cost V 3 bases and J 2 bases; bases outside gene matches: 11. The CDR3 DNA reads as TGTGCCAGCAGCCACCTAGCGGGAGGGCTTAAGGGGCCCTACGAGCAGTACTTC. Its protein product is CASSHLAGGLKGPYEQYF.

This chain joins TRBV19 and TRBJ2-3; D unresolved. Trimming removed 3 bases at V and 5 bases at J, with 12 bases between. This CDR3 contains 14 residues. Germline lookup yields CDR1 LNHDA and CDR2 SQIVND (reference sequence). This chain's CDR3 is CASSITQKRDTQYF. The CDR3 nucleotides read TGTGCCAGTAGTATTACCCAAAAGAGAGATACGCAGTATTTT.

The chain recombines TRBV7-2 with TRBJ2-1, with D perhaps matching TRBD1 (6 bases). Trimming left V 5 bases short and J 8 bases short, with 16 bases between. CDR1 is SGHTA and CDR2 is FQGNSA in the germline V gene. The CDR3 is made up of 14 amino acids. For the CDR3, the DNA is TGTGCCAGCAGCCTCCTAGACAGGCGTCATGAGCAGTTCTTC. Encoded protein: CASSLLDRRHEQFF.

A word on this clone: Other DNA sequences in this sample translate to the same CDR3. CDR3 DNA: TGCGCCAGCAGCTCCGAACAGGGGGCCAACGTCCTGACTTTC. It specifies CASSSEQGANVLTF. The chain combines TRBV5-1 with TRBJ2-6; D unclear. With 3 bases removed from V and 4 bases from J, the gap between germline ends came to 8 bases. CDR3 length: 14 residues. Germline assignment: CDR1 SGHRS and CDR2 YFSETQ.

This chain links TRBV25-1 with TRBJ2-5; maybe TRBD1 (6 bases). The CDR3 is 13 amino acids. Trimming took off 2 bases at V and 5 bases at J, with 9 bases between the two ends. CDR1 MGHDK and CDR2 SYGVNS come from the germline V gene. CDR3 DNA sequence: TGTGCCAGCAGTGAACAGGGGAAGGAGACCCAGTACTTC. Protein: CASSEQGKETQYF.

This clone was recorded once. This chain uses TRBV5-4 with TRBJ2-2; D gene unclear. Per the germline V gene, CDR1 is SGHNT and CDR2 is YYREEE (reference sequence). V gave up 2 bases and J gave up 7 bases, with 6 bases separating them. The CDR3 consists of 12 residues. The CDR3: CASSFFGGELFF. DNA for the CDR3: TGTGCCAGCAGCTTCTTCGGCGGGGAGCTGTTTTTT.

The rearrangement joins TRBV28 to TRBJ1-2; no clear D. The CDR3 extends over 14 amino acids. V gave up 4 bases and J gave up 0 bases, with 9 bases separating them. Per the germline V gene, CDR1 is MDHEN and CDR2 is SYDVKM. The CDR3 here is CASSSPGANYGYTF. The CDR3 DNA reads TGTGCCAGCAGTTCCCCTGGCGCTAACTATGGCTACACCTTC.

The genes are TRBV5-4 and TRBJ2-3; D unresolved. Germline CDR1 is SGHNT and CDR2 is YYREEE (reference sequence). This CDR3 has 15 residues. Trimming took off 4 bases at V and 3 bases at J, with 15 bases between the two ends. This CDR3 is CASSTIAFRTDTQYF. The CDR3 DNA reads as TGTGCCAGCAGCACAATAGCATTCCGGACAGATACGCAGTATTTT.

This clone showed up just once. V usage is TRBV28 and J usage is TRBJ2-1; D might be TRBD1 (6 bases). The germline V and J ends were trimmed by 6 bases and 3 bases, with 12 bases remaining between them. The CDR3 extends over 14 amino acids. CDR1 and CDR2 (germline): MDHEN, SYDVKM. The CDR3 reads CASRPGQRYNEQFF. DNA for the CDR3: TGTGCCAGCAGACCCGGACAGCGCTACAATGAGCAGTTCTTC.

The gene calls are TRBV6-5 and TRBJ1-1; D perhaps matches TRBD1 (6 bases). The V gene lost 6 bases and the J gene lost 5 bases, with 13 bases spanning the gap. Germline assignment: CDR1 MNHEY and CDR2 SVGAGI. This CDR3 has 13 amino acids. Here the CDR3 reads CASRRQVYTEAFF. CDR3 DNA: TGTGCCAGCAGAAGACAGGTTTATACTGAAGCTTTCTTT.

This chain uses TRBV7-6 with TRBJ1-4; TRBD1 is a possible D gene (5 bases). This CDR3 has 14 amino acids. V was clipped by 2 bases and J by 6 bases, with 10 bases between them. Germline CDR1 and CDR2: SGHVS and FNYEAQ. CDR3 in amino acids: CASSLSRDHEKLFF. In DNA form, the CDR3 reads TGTGCCAGCAGCTTATCCAGGGACCATGAAAAACTGTTTTTT.

The genes are TRBV28 and TRBJ2-1, with D tentatively TRBD1 or TRBD2 (5 bases each). CDR1 and CDR2 from the germline V gene are MDHEN and SYDVKM. Trimming shortened V by 6 bases and J by 2 bases, and 14 bases separated the two germline ends. The CDR3 extends over 15 amino acids. The CDR3 sequence: CASSRMGVPYNEQFF. The CDR3 coding sequence is TGTGCCAGCAGCCGAATGGGGGTACCCTACAATGAGCAGTTCTTC.

This sequence joins TRBV28 and TRBJ2-7; 11 bases are a match to TRBD1. Per germline, CDR1 MDHEN and CDR2 SYDVKM. V was pared by 7 bases and J by 3 bases, with 8 bases of the junction left unmatched. The CDR3 is 15 residues long. CDR3 amino acids: CASITRTGGFYEQYF. The CDR3, as DNA: TGTGCCAGCATTACTCGGACAGGGGGCTTCTACGAGCAGTACTTC.

The rearrangement links TRBV5-4 to TRBJ2-7, with TRBD1 matching 10 bases. CDR3 length equals 15 residues. Per germline, CDR1 SGHNT and CDR2 YYREEE (reference sequence). V was clipped by 6 bases and J by 1 base; unmatched bases: 7. Written as DNA, the CDR3 is TGTGCCAGCACCCAAATGGGACAGGGGTCCTACGAGCAGTACTTC. Its translation: CASTQMGQGSYEQYF.

The V and J genes are TRBV28 and TRBJ2-7, with TRBD1 identical over 10 bases. Germline-derived CDR1 and CDR2 are MDHEN and SYDVKM. This CDR3 contains 15 residues. J was trimmed by 6 bases and V by 3 bases; bases with no gene match: 8. CDR3 protein: CASSFDRGRGSEQYF. Here the CDR3 DNA reads TGTGCCAGCAGTTTTGACAGGGGGCGAGGAAGCGAGCAGTACTTC. Drawing the rest from reference TRBV28 and TRBJ2-7, the complete variable domain is DVKVTQSSRYLVKRTGEKVFLECVQDMDHENMFWYRQDPGLGLRLIYFSYDVKMKEKGDIPEGYSVSREKKERFSLILESASTNQTSMYLCASSFDRGRGSEQYFGPGTRLTVT.

The chain has TRBV6-1 and TRBJ1-6, with TRBD1 identical over 10 bases. This CDR3 comprises 14 residues. Trimming cost V 2 bases and J 13 bases; bases outside gene matches: 5. Germline loops: CDR1 MNHNS, CDR2 SASEGT. CDR3 sequence reads: CASSEFGTGVPLHF. Written as DNA, the CDR3 is TGTGCCAGCAGTGAATTTGGGACAGGGGTCCCCCTCCACTTT.

The V call is TRBV19, the J call TRBJ1-4, with D possibly being TRBD1 (6 bases). The CDR3 is made up of 15 amino acids. Germline V lookup: CDR1 LNHDA, CDR2 SQIVND (reference sequence). Trimming shortened V by 6 bases and J by 5 bases, and 16 bases separated the two germline ends. CDR3 DNA: TGTGCCAGTAGGGGACCGGGACATAGAAATGAAAAACTGTTTTTT. Encoded protein: CASRGPGHRNEKLFF.

The chain recombines TRBV2 with TRBJ1-4; a weak D match, TRBD1 (5 bases). The CDR3 is 13 amino acids. Germline values: CDR1 SNHLY, CDR2 FYNNEI. The germline V and J ends were trimmed by 5 bases and 7 bases, with 11 bases remaining between them. This CDR3 reads CASSTLGGEKLFF. The CDR3 nucleotides are TGTGCCAGCAGTACCTTGGGGGGTGAAAAACTGTTTTTT.

The chain carries TRBV7-3 and TRBJ2-2; the D gene could be TRBD1 or TRBD2 (5 bases each). V lost 1 base to trimming and J lost 4 bases, with 13 bases between them. Germline CDR1 is SGHTA and CDR2 is FQGTGA. The length of the CDR3 is 16 residues. The CDR3 protein is CASSLRGTSGTGELFF. CDR3 in DNA: TGTGCCAGCAGCTTAAGAGGGACCTCGGGCACCGGGGAGCTGTTTTTT.

This clone was seen once. This chain's CDR3 is CAISEPGTGGYNEQFF. The CDR3, as DNA: TGTGCCATCAGTGAGCCCGGGACAGGGGGCTACAATGAGCAGTTCTTC. The rearrangement uses TRBV10-3 and TRBJ2-1; 11 bases fit TRBD1. With 2 bases clipped from V and 3 bases from J, the junction kept 3 bases outside the gene matches. CDR1 ENHRY and CDR2 SYGVKD come from the germline V gene. There are 16 residues in the CDR3.